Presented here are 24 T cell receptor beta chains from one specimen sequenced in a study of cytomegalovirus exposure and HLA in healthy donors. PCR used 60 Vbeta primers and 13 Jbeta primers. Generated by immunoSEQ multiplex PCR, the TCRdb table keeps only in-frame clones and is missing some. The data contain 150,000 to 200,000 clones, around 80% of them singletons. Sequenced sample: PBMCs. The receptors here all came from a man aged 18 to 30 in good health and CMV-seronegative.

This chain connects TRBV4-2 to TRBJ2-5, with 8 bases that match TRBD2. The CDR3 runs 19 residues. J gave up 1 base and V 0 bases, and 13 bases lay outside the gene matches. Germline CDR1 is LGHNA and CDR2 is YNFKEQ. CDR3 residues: CASSQEPIFGTRSQETQYF. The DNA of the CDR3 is TGTGCCAGCAGCCAAGAACCGATCTTTGGGACTAGGTCCCAAGAGACCCAGTACTTC.

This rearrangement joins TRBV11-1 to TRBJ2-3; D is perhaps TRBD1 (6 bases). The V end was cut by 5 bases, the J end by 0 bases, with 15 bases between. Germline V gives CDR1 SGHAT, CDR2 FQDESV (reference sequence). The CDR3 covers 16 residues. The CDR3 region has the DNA TGTGCCAGCAGCCCTAAGGGGGTAACAAGCACAGATACGCAGTATTTT. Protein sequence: CASSPKGVTSTDTQYF.

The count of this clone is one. In DNA, the CDR3 is TGCGCCAGCAGCCAAGATCGAGTCGGAGGGAATGAGCAGTTCTTC. Encoded protein: CASSQDRVGGNEQFF. The chain employs TRBV4-3 and TRBJ2-1; TRBD2 is a possible D gene (6 bases). The CDR3 runs to 15 residues. Germline V gene lookup returns CDR1 LGHNA and CDR2 YSLEER. V was cut by 0 bases and J by 7 bases, with 13 bases left in between.

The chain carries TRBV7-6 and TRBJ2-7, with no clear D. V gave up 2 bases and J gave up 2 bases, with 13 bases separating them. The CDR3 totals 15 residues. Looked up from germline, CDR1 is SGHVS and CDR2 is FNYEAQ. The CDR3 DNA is TGTGCCAGCAGCTTAAGGCGCGGCCGTACCTACGAGCAGTACTTC. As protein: CASSLRRGRTYEQYF.

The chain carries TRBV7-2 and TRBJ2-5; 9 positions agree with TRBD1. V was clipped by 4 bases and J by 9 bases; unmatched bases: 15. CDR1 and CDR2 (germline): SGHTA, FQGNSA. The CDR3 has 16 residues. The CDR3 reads CASSSEWTGVIGAQYF. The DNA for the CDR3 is TGTGCCAGCAGCTCGGAGTGGACAGGGGTCATCGGGGCCCAGTACTTC. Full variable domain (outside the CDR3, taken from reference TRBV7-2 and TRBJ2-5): GAGVSQSPSNKVTEKGKDVELRCDPISGHTALYWYRQSLGQGLEFLIYFQGNSAPDKSGLPSDRFSAERTGGSVSTLTIQRTQQEDSAVYLCASSSEWTGVIGAQYFGPGTRLLVL.

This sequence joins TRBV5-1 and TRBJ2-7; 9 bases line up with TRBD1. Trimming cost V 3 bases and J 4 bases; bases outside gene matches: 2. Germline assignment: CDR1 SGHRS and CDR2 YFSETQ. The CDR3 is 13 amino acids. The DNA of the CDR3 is TGCGCCAGCAGCTACGGACAGGGGTACGAGCAGTACTTC. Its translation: CASSYGQGYEQYF.

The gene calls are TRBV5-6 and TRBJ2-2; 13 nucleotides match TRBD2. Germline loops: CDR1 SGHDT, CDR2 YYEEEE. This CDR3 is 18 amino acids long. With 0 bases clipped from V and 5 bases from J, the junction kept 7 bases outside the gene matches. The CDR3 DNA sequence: TGTGCCAGCAGCTTGGCTCTGGGACTAGCGGGAAGGACCGGGGAGCTGTTTTTT. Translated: CASSLALGLAGRTGELFF.

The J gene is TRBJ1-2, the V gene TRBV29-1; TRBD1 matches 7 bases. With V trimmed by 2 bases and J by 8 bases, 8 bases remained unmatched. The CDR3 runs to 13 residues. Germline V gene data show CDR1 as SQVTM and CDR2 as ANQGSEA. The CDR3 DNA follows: TGCAGCGTTGAACCGACAGGGCATCGCGGCTACACCTTC. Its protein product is CSVEPTGHRGYTF.

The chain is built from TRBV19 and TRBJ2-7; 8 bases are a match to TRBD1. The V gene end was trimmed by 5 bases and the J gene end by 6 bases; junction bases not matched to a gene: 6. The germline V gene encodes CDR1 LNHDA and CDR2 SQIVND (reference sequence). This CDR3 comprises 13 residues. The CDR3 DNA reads TGTGCCAGTAGTCCGGGACAGGTCTCCGAGCAGTACTTC. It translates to CASSPGQVSEQYF. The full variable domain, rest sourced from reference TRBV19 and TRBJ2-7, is DGGITQSPKYLFRKEGQNVTLSCEQNLNHDAMYWYRQDPGQGLRLIYYSQIVNDFQKGDIAEGYSVSREKKESFPLTVTSAQKNPTAFYLCASSPGQVSEQYFGPGTRLTVT.

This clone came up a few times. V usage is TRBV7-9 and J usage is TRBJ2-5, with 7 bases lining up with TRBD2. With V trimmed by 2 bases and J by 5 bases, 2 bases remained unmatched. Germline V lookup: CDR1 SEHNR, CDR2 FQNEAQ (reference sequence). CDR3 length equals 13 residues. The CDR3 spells CASSLRGSETQYF. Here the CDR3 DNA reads TGTGCCAGCAGCTTACGCGGGAGTGAGACCCAGTACTTC.

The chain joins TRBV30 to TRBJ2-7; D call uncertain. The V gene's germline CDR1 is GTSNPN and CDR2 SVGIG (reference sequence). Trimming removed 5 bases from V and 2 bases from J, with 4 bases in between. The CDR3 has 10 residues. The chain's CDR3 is CAWGAYEQYF. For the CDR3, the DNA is TGTGCCTGGGGAGCCTACGAGCAGTACTTC.

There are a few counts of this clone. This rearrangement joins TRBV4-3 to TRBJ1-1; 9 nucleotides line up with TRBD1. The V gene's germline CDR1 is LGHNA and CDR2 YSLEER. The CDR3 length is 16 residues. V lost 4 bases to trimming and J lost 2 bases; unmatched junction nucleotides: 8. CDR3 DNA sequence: TGCGCCAGCAGCCGCGTCCCGGGACAGGGTAACACTGAAGCTTTCTTT. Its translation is CASSRVPGQGNTEAFF.

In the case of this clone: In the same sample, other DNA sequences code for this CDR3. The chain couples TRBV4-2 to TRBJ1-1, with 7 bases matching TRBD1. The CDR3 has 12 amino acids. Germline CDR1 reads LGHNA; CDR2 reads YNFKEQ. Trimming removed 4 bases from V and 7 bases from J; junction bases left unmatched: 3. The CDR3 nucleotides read TGTGCCAGCAGCCCTGACAGGGTTGAAGCTTTCTTT. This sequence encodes CASSPDRVEAFF.

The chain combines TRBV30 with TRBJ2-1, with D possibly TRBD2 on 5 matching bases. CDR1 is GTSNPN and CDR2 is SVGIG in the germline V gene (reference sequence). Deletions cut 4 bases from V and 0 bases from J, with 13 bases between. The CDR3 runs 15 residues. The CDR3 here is CAWKASGLSYNEQFF. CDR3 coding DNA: TGTGCCTGGAAGGCCAGCGGCCTCTCCTACAATGAGCAGTTCTTC.

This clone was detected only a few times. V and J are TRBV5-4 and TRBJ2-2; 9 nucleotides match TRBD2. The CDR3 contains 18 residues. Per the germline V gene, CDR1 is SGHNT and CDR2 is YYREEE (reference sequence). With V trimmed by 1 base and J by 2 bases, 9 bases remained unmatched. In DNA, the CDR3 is TGTGCCAGCAGCTTGCTCACTCTAGCGGGAACTAACACCGGGGAGCTGTTTTTT. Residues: CASSLLTLAGTNTGELFF.

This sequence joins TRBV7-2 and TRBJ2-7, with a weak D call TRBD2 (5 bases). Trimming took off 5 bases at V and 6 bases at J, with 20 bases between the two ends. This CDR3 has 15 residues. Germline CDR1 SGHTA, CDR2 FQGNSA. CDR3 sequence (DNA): TGTGCCAGCAGCCCCAGCGGTAGCGTGCCCCTCGAGCAGTACTTC. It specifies CASSPSGSVPLEQYF.

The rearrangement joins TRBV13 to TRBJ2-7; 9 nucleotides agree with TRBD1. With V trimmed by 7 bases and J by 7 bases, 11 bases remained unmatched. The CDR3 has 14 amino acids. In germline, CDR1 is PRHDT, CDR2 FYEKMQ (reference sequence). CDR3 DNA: TGTGCCAGCAATTTGGGACAGGGAGCCTTAGAGCAGTACTTC. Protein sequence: CASNLGQGALEQYF.

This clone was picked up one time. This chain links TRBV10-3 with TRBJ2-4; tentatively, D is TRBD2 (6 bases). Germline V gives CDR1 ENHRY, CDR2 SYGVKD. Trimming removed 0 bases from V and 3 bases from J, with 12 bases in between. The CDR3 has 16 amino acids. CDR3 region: CAISESPQEGKNIQYF. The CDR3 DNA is TGTGCCATCAGTGAGTCGCCACAGGAGGGCAAAAACATTCAGTACTTC.

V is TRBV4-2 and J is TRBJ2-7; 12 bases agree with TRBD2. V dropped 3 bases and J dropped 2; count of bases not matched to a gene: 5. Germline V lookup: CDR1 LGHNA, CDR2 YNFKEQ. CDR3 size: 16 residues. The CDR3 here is CASSQDWTSGTYEQYF. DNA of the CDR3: TGTGCCAGCAGCCAGGACTGGACTAGCGGGACCTACGAGCAGTACTTC.

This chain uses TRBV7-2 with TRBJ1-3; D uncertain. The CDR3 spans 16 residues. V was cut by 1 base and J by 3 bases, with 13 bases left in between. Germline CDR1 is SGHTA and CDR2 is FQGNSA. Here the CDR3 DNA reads TGTGCCAGCAGCTTAGTTGGGAGTAGGAGTGGAAACACCATATATTTT. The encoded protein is CASSLVGSRSGNTIYF.

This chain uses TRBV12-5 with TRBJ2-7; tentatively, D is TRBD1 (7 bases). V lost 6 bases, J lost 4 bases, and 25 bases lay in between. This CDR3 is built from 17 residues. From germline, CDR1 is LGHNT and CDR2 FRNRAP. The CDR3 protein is CASGRGGKGTVSYEQYF. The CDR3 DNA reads TGTGCTAGTGGGCGTGGGGGGAAAGGGACAGTTTCTTACGAGCAGTACTTC.

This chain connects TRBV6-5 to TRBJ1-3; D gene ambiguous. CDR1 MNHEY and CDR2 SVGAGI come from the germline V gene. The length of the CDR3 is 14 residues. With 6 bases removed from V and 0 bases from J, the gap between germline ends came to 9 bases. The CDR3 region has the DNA TGTGCCAGCAGACGACTCAGCTCTGGAAACACCATATATTTT. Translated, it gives CASRRLSSGNTIYF.

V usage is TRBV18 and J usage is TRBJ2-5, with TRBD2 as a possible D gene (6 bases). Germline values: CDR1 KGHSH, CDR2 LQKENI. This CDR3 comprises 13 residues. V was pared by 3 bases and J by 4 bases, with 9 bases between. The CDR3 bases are TGTGCCAGCTCACCGACTAGGGGAGAGACCCAGTACTTC. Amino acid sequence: CASSPTRGETQYF.

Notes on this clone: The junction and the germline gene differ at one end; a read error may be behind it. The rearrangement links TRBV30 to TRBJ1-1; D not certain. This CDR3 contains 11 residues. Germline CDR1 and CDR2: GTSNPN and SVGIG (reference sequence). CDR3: CAWSELVEAHF. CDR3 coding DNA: TGTGCCTGGAGTGAACTGGTAGAGGCGCACTTT.